Each of the 8 T cell receptor beta chains below was sequenced from the same sample in a study of human T cells and chemical hapten exposure. The time point denotes: patch test 3, about 24 weeks after DPC sensitization. The treatment: therapeutic diphenylcyclopropenone sensitization with weekly scalp DPC. TCRdb ran MiXCR on the RACE reads and lists one entry per CDR3 protein. This table holds tens of thousands of distinct CDR3 sequences, around 6% found once. The sample here was whole blood, taken in connection with sensitization to the hapten diphenylcyclopropenone (DPC). The receptors were gathered from a man younger than 40 with alopecia areata. Some clones in this sample may be carry-over from other donors' samples.

There are many counts of this clonotype. The DNA of the CDR3 is TGTGCCAGCAGCCAAGGAGCCACAGATACGCAGTATTTT. It yields the protein CASSQGATDTQYF. This chain uses TRBV3-1 with TRBJ2-3, with D hard to call. V was clipped by 1 base and J by 2 bases, with 4 bases between them. The germline V gene encodes CDR1 LGHDT and CDR2 YNNKEL (reference sequence). This CDR3 contains 13 residues.

A note on this clonotype: This may stem from a read error, because a much larger clone lies one nucleotide away. This chain uses TRBV14 with TRBJ1-3, with D hard to call. This CDR3 spans 13 amino acids. CDR1 and CDR2 (germline): SGHDN, FVKESK. Trimming left V 4 bases short and J 0 bases short, with 4 bases between. The CDR3, as DNA: TGTGCCAGCAGCCGGTCCTCTGGAAACACCATATATTTT. Translation: CASSRSSGNTIYF.

Ten or more counts support this clonotype. This sequence joins TRBV2 and TRBJ1-2; 8 bases match TRBD1. The CDR3 has 13 amino acids. CDR1 SNHLY and CDR2 FYNNEI come from the germline V gene. The V and J ends lost 4 bases and 8 bases, in that order; junction bases with no gene match: 6. CDR3 sequence: CASSADRERGYTF. As DNA, the CDR3 is TGTGCCAGCAGTGCGGACAGGGAGCGGGGCTACACCTTC.

This clonotype was picked up many times. The rearrangement uses TRBV6-2 or TRBV6-3 and TRBJ1-2, with 7 nucleotides matching TRBD1. V lost 6 bases to trimming and J lost 8 bases; unmatched junction nucleotides: 21. The CDR3 has 17 residues. The germline gives CDR1 MNHEY, CDR2 SVGEGT. The CDR3, as DNA: TGTGCCAGCAGCAACCCAACAATGACAGGGAAGAGGAGAGGCTACACCTTC. It specifies CASSNPTMTGKRRGYTF.

This clonotype was observed once. This may be a read error: a much more frequent sequence differs by one nucleotide. This chain joins TRBV7-9 and TRBJ2-5; D is possibly TRBD1 or TRBD2 (5 bases each). Per the germline V gene, CDR1 is SEHNR and CDR2 is FQNEAQ (reference sequence). CDR3 length: 17 residues. The CDR3 DNA reads as TGTGCCAGCAGCTTTCTCCGGGACCCCAAAATTGGGGAGACCCAGAACTTC. This gives the protein CASSFLRDPKIGETQNF.

This clonotype was recorded many times. The genes are TRBV4-3 and TRBJ2-2; possible D gene TRBD1, 5 bases. Deletions cut 0 bases from V and 2 bases from J, with 10 bases between. There are 16 residues in the CDR3. Germline V gene data show CDR1 as LGHNA and CDR2 as YSLEER. CDR3 in amino acids: CASSQDSQGNTGELFF. The CDR3 region has the DNA TGCGCCAGCAGCCAAGATAGTCAGGGAAACACCGGGGAGCTGTTTTTT.

This clonotype was counted many times. J is TRBJ2-7 and V is TRBV7-2; the match to TRBD2 covers 9 bases. The CDR3 runs 16 residues. Germline lookup yields CDR1 SGHTA and CDR2 FQGNSA. Trimming took 6 bases from V and 7 from J; bases not matched to a gene: 16. Here the CDR3 reads CASSSPGTSFTGEQYF. The CDR3 coding sequence is TGTGCCAGCAGTTCCCCCGGGACTAGCTTCACAGGGGAGCAGTACTTC.

This clonotype showed up many times. This chain joins TRBV27 and TRBJ2-7, with TRBD1 identical over 8 bases. Germline V CDR1 and CDR2: MNHEY, SMNVEV (reference sequence). With 4 bases clipped from V and 1 base from J, the junction kept 6 bases outside the gene matches. The CDR3 is 15 residues long. Written as DNA, the CDR3 is TGTGCCAGCAGTTCAACCGGGACAGGATCCTACGAGCAGTACTTC. This sequence encodes CASSSTGTGSYEQYF.